This TCR beta chain came from a study of identical twins. V gave up 6 bases and J gave up 3 bases, with 6 bases separating them. The CDR3 consists of 12 residues. Germline V lookup: CDR1 MDHEN, CDR2 SYDVKM. This clonotype occurred a few times. TCRdb reprocessed the 5' RACE reads via MiXCR and lists one record per CDR3 protein. The data hold 690,000 or so distinct CDR3 sequences, with roughly 6.2% observed a single time. The sequencing sample was made of naive T cells sorted from blood. The J gene is TRBJ1-5, the V gene TRBV28; D unclear. The source of this sequence is a young man in good health. DNA of the CDR3: TGTGCCAGCAGGTTTAACAATCAGCCCCAGCATTTT. The encoded protein is CASRFNNQPQHF.